This passage covers 8 T cell receptor beta chains from one sample sequenced in a study of T cell responses to AZD1222 COVID-19 vaccine. Clones were sequenced by immunoSEQ multiplex PCR, and TCRdb holds only the in-frame ones, with some missing. The sample lists approximately 150,000 clones; around 90% were seen once. The sample in question was peripheral blood, obtained on day 0 of AZD1222 vaccination. These receptors all stem from an adult in good health.

The rearrangement links TRBV4-1 to TRBJ1-2; 9 bases line up with TRBD1. Trimming cost V 1 base and J 4 bases; bases outside gene matches: 4. CDR3 length: 15 amino acids. CDR1 is MGHRA and CDR2 is YSYEKL in the germline V gene. CDR3 region: CASSQGPTGGYGYTF. CDR3 sequence (DNA): TGCGCCAGCAGCCAAGGTCCGACAGGGGGCTATGGCTACACCTTC.

V gene TRBV12-3 or TRBV12-4 combines with J gene TRBJ1-4; 7 bases line up with TRBD1. The CDR3 runs to 13 residues. After removal of 3 bases from V and 9 bases from J, the junction contained 4 bases not matched to a gene. CDR3 in amino acids: CASSLTQGKKLFF. The CDR3 bases are TGTGCCAGCAGTTTGACACAGGGGAAAAAACTGTTTTTT.

In this sample, this clone turned up once. Written as DNA, the CDR3 is TGTGCCAGTAGTATAAGGCAGCACAATCAGCCCCAGCATTTT. The encoded protein is CASSIRQHNQPQHF. The chain uses TRBV19 and TRBJ1-5; D unresolved. This CDR3 is built from 14 residues. V lost 2 bases, J lost 3 bases, and 8 bases lay in between. Looked up from germline, CDR1 is LNHDA and CDR2 is SQIVND (reference sequence). The whole variable domain, filled in from reference TRBV19 and TRBJ1-5, reads DGGITQSPKYLFRKEGQNVTLSCEQNLNHDAMYWYRQDPGQGLRLIYYSQIVNDFQKGDIAEGYSVSREKKESFPLTVTSAQKNPTAFYLCASSIRQHNQPQHFGDGTRLSIL.

This rearrangement joins TRBV28 to TRBJ1-2; 9 nucleotides line up with TRBD1. The CDR3 contains 15 residues. V was pared by 5 bases and J by 2 bases, with 6 bases of the junction left unmatched. Germline CDR1 MDHEN, CDR2 SYDVKM. The CDR3: CASSPSGQGNYGYTF. The CDR3 bases are TGTGCCAGCAGTCCGTCGGGACAGGGAAACTATGGCTACACCTTC.

J is TRBJ1-2 and V is TRBV5-1; the match to TRBD1 covers 7 bases. The V gene's germline CDR1 is SGHRS and CDR2 YFSETQ. Germline trimming cut 0 bases from V and 1 base from J; bases unmatched to any gene: 0. The CDR3 has 14 amino acids. The CDR3, as DNA: TGCGCCAGCAGCTTGGACAGGGGTAACTATGGCTACACCTTC. Translation: CASSLDRGNYGYTF.

This chain links TRBV10-3 with TRBJ2-7, with 7 nucleotides matching TRBD2. The V gene end was trimmed by 3 bases and the J gene end by 2 bases; junction bases not matched to a gene: 4. The CDR3 spans 14 residues. Looked up from germline, CDR1 is ENHRY and CDR2 is SYGVKD. In nucleotides, the CDR3 is TGTGCCATCAGTGACGGACTAGGCGCCTACGAGCAGTACTTC. It codes for CAISDGLGAYEQYF.

V gene TRBV27 combines with J gene TRBJ2-3; perhaps TRBD1 as D (5 bases). The CDR3 is made up of 14 amino acids. Germline CDR1 and CDR2: MNHEY and SMNVEV (reference sequence). Between the trimmed V and J ends, which lost 0 bases and 3 bases, there was a span of 7 bases. Written as DNA, the CDR3 is TGTGCCAGCAGTTTATCGGGGCCTACAGATACGCAGTATTTT. It is translated as CASSLSGPTDTQYF.

The genes are TRBV11-3 and TRBJ2-3; possible D gene TRBD1, 7 bases. The V end lost 5 bases, the J end lost 0 bases, and 18 bases lay between the germline ends. CDR1 SGHNT and CDR2 YENEEA come from the germline V gene. There are 17 residues in the CDR3. This chain's CDR3 is CASSQGGAGPSTDTQYF. The CDR3, as DNA: TGTGCCAGCAGCCAGGGGGGAGCGGGCCCTAGCACAGATACGCAGTATTTT.